These 2 T cell receptor beta chains share one sample of origin, sequenced in a study of T cell repertoires in cytomegalovirus infection. TCRdb processed the reads anew with MiXCR; each CDR3 protein has one entry. The data contain 270,000 or so distinct CDR3 sequences, around 15% of them singletons. The sample comprised CD8+ T cells from PBMCs. These TCRs come from a human donor in good health (CMV status not recorded). Some clones in this sample may be carry-over from other donors' samples.

This sequence joins TRBV2 and TRBJ2-7; D is unclear. The germline CDR1 and CDR2 sequences are SNHLY and FYNNEI. The CDR3 contains 11 residues. V lost 3 bases to trimming and J lost 3 bases, with 3 bases between them. This CDR3 is CASSENYEQYF. CDR3 coding DNA: TGTGCCAGCAGTGAGAACTACGAGCAGTACTTC.

V gene TRBV11-2 combines with J gene TRBJ2-2, with D perhaps given as TRBD1 or TRBD2 (5 bases each). CDR1 and CDR2 from the germline V gene are SGHAT and FQNNGV. There are 17 residues in the CDR3. The ends were cut back, 4 bases at V and 3 bases at J, with 18 bases in the middle. The CDR3 here is CASSSGSWHQDTGELFF. The CDR3 nucleotides are TGTGCCAGCAGCTCAGGGAGCTGGCACCAAGACACCGGGGAGCTGTTTTTT. Complete variable domain (other parts from reference TRBV11-2 and TRBJ2-2): EAGVAQSPRYKIIEKRQSVAFWCNPISGHATLYWYQQILGQGPKLLIQFQNNGVVDDSQLPKDRFSAERLKGVDSTLKIQPAKLEDSAVYLCASSSGSWHQDTGELFFGEGSRLTVL.